This TCR beta chain was observed in a study of blood T cell repertoires in COVID-19. Study-level information: Donors in the United States, Italy and Spain gave samples during acute or convalescent COVID-19.

Methods used by the authors: The authors estimated nucleated cell counts from reference gene primer amplification. Clones were read by immunoSEQ multiplex PCR, and TCRdb kept only the in-frame ones, dropping some. The D gene and trimming were derived from the DNA, and the V and J assignments and clone size from that table. The sample has roughly 32,000 clones; approximately 71% are singletons. Per germline, CDR1 KGHSH and CDR2 LQKENI. The CDR3 length is 13 residues. Trimming shortened V by 3 bases and J by 8 bases, and 11 bases separated the two germline ends. The TCR originated in a human donor in a cohort sampled during active COVID-19. Sample: peripheral blood. The rearrangement uses TRBV18 and TRBJ2-1, with D possibly TRBD2 on 5 matching bases. CDR3 sequence (DNA): TGTGCCAGCTCACCTCTTAGCGTTTATGAGCAGTTCTTC. This sequence encodes CASSPLSVYEQFF.